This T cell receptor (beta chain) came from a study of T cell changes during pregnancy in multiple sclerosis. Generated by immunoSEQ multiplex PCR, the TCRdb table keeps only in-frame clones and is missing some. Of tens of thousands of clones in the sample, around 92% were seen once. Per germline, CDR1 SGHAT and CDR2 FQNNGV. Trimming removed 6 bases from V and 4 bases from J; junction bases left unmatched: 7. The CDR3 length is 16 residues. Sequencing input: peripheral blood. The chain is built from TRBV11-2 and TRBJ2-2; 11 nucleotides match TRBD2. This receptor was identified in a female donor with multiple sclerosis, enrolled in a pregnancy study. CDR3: CASRRIAGGSTGELFF. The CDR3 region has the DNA TGTGCCAGCAGACGAATAGCGGGAGGGAGCACCGGGGAGCTGTTTTTT.